This record looks at one TCR beta chain sequence and its context. The antigen is unknown. The adjacent lung that was sampled lay at least 2 cm from the tumor margin and showed no atypia. The entry originates in a study of T cells in localized non-small cell lung cancer. Study-wide findings and caveats: In adjacent lung, a median about 50 of the top 100 tumor clones were found. Heterogeneity remains possible, as sequencing covered one tumor region only. Patients showing higher blood T cell density tended to see longer overall survival.

CDR1 MDHEN and CDR2 SYDVKM come from the germline V gene. Trimming removed 3 bases at V and 17 bases at J, with 19 bases between. The CDR3 consists of 13 residues. TCRdb keeps only in-frame clones here, not all; method: immunoSEQ multiplex PCR. The sample holds over a thousand clones, 26% seen once. The TCR originated in an older male donor with stage II lung adenocarcinoma. The starting material was normal lung tissue next to the tumor, obtained before any cancer treatment. V is TRBV28 and J is TRBJ2-2; a possible D gene is TRBD2 (5 bases). The DNA of the CDR3 is TGTGCCAGCAGTTTGAGCCAGGACTCCCGAGTTTTTTTT. This translates into CASSLSQDSRVFF.